Sequencing of this T cell receptor (beta chain) was carried out in a study of read filtering for tumor transcriptome and immune sequencing (TCRdb year 2020). The study in broad terms: The cohort was composed of about 16 male and roughly 15 female patients, with a mean age of around 66 years and an age range of roughly 45 to 80. Under revised international staging, roughly eight patients fell into R-ISS I, more than 15 into R-ISS II and over 5 into R-ISS III. After DNase treatment, whole-transcriptome libraries were prepared with the TruSeq RNA Access Library Prep Kit. Per sample, about 4.05 to 11 million TCR-region mapped reads were obtained with IR-seq, compared with only about 80 to 1,400 with RNA-seq. TCR repertoires obtained by targeted immune repertoire sequencing and by bulk whole-transcriptome sequencing performed on the same bone marrow samples were compared. One of the main goals was to work out a read-filtering strategy for immune repertoire data, in particular whether clonotypes backed by only a single read should be removed. General conclusions and limits of the study: Single-read clonotypes made up 80% to 90% of clonotypes but only roughly 3.5% of total reads in IR-seq, compared with 65% to 75% of clonotypes and roughly 45% of reads in RNA-seq. IR-seq captured clonotypes at much higher depth and more reliably than RNA-seq, and smaller IR-seq throughput sufficed to identify most shared clonotypes. The sorted CD138-negative fraction was composed of a mixed bone marrow immune population rather than of purified T cells. When single-read clonotypes were removed, the proportions of shared clonotypes in IR-seq and RNA-seq correlated more strongly.

This clonotype was observed at least ten times. Its antigen is unknown. Base qualities are missing; no much larger clone stands one base away. In the germline V gene (reference sequence), CDR1 corresponds to MNHEY and CDR2 to SMNVEV. V trim: 9 bases; J trim: 6 bases; unmatched bases: 4. The CDR3, cysteine through phenylalanine, is 11 amino acids long. This entry keeps only the CDR3 DNA: 33 bases, framed from base 1. TCR libraries were constructed from approximately 0.4 ug RNA using the Immunoverse kit, and molecular barcoded adaptors covering alpha/delta and beta/gamma chains were employed. TCR library preparation used the same RNA that went into transcriptome sequencing. An Illumina HiSeq 4000 with 2 x 150 cycles was used to sequence the TCR libraries. As for the authors' bioinformatics: Using MiXCR, which included quality filtering and error correction, TCR reads were aligned to human V, D, J and C references and then assembled into CDR3 clonotypes. Clonotype counts and gene usage diversity were analyzed with the tcR package in R. Raw mapping reads were checked after the RNA-seq reads had been mapped by STAR aligner version 2.5.3a onto the human GRCh37 genome. To test how sequencing depth affects detected clonotypes, IR-seq fastq files were randomly downsampled with Seqtk 1.3. TCRdb cleaned the public reads at Q25 with fastp, built clones with MiXCR and kept in-frame beta chains. CDR3 protein duplicates are merged, each entry listing the most common genes and DNA. Clone size and V and J calls follow TCRdb, not the original study. A total of about 60,000 distinct CDR3 sequences appear in this sample, about 15% of them only once. Of the sample, under 55% is held by the ten largest clones.

Each patient had bone marrow sampled at the time of active disease. Isolation of bone marrow mononuclear cells was performed by Ficoll-Hypaque density gradient centrifugation. To remove myeloma plasma cells, the cells were labeled with CD138 magnetic microbeads on a MACS separator, and CD138-negative cells were then collected by negative selection. The purity of the isolated cells was checked by flow cytometry with CD138 antibodies on an Attune NxT. TRIzol reagent was used to extract total RNA, and a NanoDrop spectrophotometer was used to quantify the extracted RNA. Paired RNA-seq and IR-seq were performed on the CD138-negative bone marrow sample of each patient.

The TCR sequence derives from a donor aged 40 or over with multiple myeloma. Recombination linked TRBV27 to TRBJ1-1, and TRBD1 aligns with 7 junction nucleotides. Sequenced: a population of CD138-negative cells sorted from bone marrow. The cell subset or site label here, explained by the study, means: bone marrow mononuclear cells depleted of CD138+ plasma/myeloma cells by negative magnetic selection. The CDR3 is CASRQGPEAFF. The DNA reads TGTGCCAGTAGACAGGGACCTGAAGCTTTCTTT.